This TCR beta chain was observed in a study of cytomegalovirus exposure and HLA in healthy donors. Study-wide points: It was reported that the classifier diagnosed cytomegalovirus status with high specificity and sensitivity in both the original and validation cohorts.

The germline V gene has CDR1 MGHDK and CDR2 SYGVNS. The trim removed 7 bases at V and 7 bases at J, leaving 2 bases unmatched. The CDR3 consists of 13 residues. This clone was observed a few times. Its specificity is unknown. The data were produced by immunoSEQ multiplex PCR, yet TCRdb's version contains in-frame clones alone and is incomplete. The sample lists around 250,000 clones, almost 90% seen once, with more than 0.35% in the top ten. Material: PBMCs. The chain recombines TRBV25-1 with TRBJ1-6; 9 positions match TRBD1. The receptor was derived from a young woman in good health and CMV-seronegative. CDR3 residues: CASMDRGNSPLHF. In DNA form, the CDR3 reads TGTGCCAGCATGGACAGGGGAAATTCACCCCTCCACTTT.